Ten or more counts support the clone carrying this TCR beta chain. Its antigen is currently unknown. TCRdb ran MiXCR on the 5' RACE reads and lists one entry per CDR3 protein. The sample gives under 30,000 distinct CDR3 sequences, 5% to 6% of which show up once; about 41% is in the top ten. Trimming at V came to 1 base and at J to 0 bases, leaving 3 bases not matched to a gene. CDR1 LGHDT and CDR2 YNNKEL come from the germline V gene (reference sequence). The CDR3 sequence is 17 residues long. This specimen belongs to a study of T cells after yellow fever vaccination. Points from the study as a whole: Overlap between CD4 and CD8 compartments was detected for a small share of clonotypes. A weaker secondary response peaked on day 5, the primary on day 15.

The V and J genes are TRBV3-1 and TRBJ2-5; the match to TRBD2 covers 12 bases. The material sequenced was CD8+ T cells sorted from PBMCs, taken 10 days after the yellow fever booster vaccination. The sequence was obtained from a man in his thirties or forties who received the YFV17D yellow fever vaccine. The CDR3 reads CASSQGLAGGYQETQYF. DNA for the CDR3: TGTGCCAGCAGCCAAGGGCTAGCGGGAGGGTACCAAGAGACCCAGTACTTC.